The 19 T cell receptor beta chains given below trace back to one sample, sequenced in a study of blood T cell repertoires in COVID-19. The assay was immunoSEQ multiplex PCR, and TCRdb's table has in-frame clones only and misses some. The repertoire holds some 400,000 clones, around 89% seen once, with 1% to 1.3% in the top ten. Material for sequencing was PBMCs or T cells enriched from blood (not recorded which). The source of these receptors is a young man who had recovered from COVID-19.

This clone has just a few counts. Here the CDR3 DNA reads TGTGCCAGCACTAAAAACGAAGAGAGGTATGGCTACACCTTC. Protein: CASTKNEERYGYTF. The gene calls are TRBV28 and TRBJ1-2; D uncertain. Germline loops: CDR1 MDHEN, CDR2 SYDVKM. The CDR3 consists of 14 residues. V lost 7 bases, J lost 5 bases, and 17 bases lay in between.

The J gene is TRBJ2-1, the V gene TRBV3-1 (or the pseudogene TRBV3-2); 8 bases agree with TRBD2. This CDR3 region has 16 residues. With V trimmed by 1 base and J by 5 bases, 7 bases remained unmatched. Germline values: CDR1 LGHDT, CDR2 YNNKEL (reference sequence). CDR3 coding DNA: TGTGCCAGCAGCCAAGCCAGGACTAGCCCAAACAATGAGCAGTTCTTC. As protein: CASSQARTSPNNEQFF.

V and J are TRBV18 and TRBJ1-1; D remains ambiguous. Germline V lookup: CDR1 KGHSH, CDR2 LQKENI. CDR3 length: 17 residues. The V gene lost 2 bases and the J gene lost 6 bases, with 22 bases spanning the gap. The CDR3 sequence: CASSPSRRWTVGAEAFF. CDR3 DNA sequence: TGTGCCAGCTCACCATCCCGGAGATGGACGGTCGGGGCTGAAGCTTTCTTT.

The chain is built from TRBV7-9 and TRBJ2-3; possibly TRBD1 for D (6 bases). This CDR3 is built from 15 residues. V gave up 5 bases and J gave up 2 bases, with 14 bases separating them. The germline CDR1 and CDR2 sequences are SEHNR and FQNEAQ (reference sequence). In DNA form, the CDR3 reads TGTGCCAGCAGCCCGGGACACTACACCACAGATACGCAGTATTTT. It translates to CASSPGHYTTDTQYF.

This clone was seen a few times. This sequence joins TRBV7-9 and TRBJ2-7; TRBD2 aligns across 10 bases. V trimming: 4 bases; J trimming: 5 bases; junction bases outside the gene matches: 11. CDR3 length: 16 amino acids. Germline V gene sequence: CDR1 SEHNR, CDR2 FQNEAQ (reference sequence). CDR3 DNA sequence: TGTGCCAGCAGCTCCCCTCTCCTAGCGGGAGCCCACGAGCAGTACTTC. Its translation is CASSSPLLAGAHEQYF.

This clone was observed a few times. The chain uses TRBV10-3 and TRBJ1-1; D gene uncertain. Trimming removed 5 bases from V and 3 bases from J, with 13 bases in between. Germline loops: CDR1 ENHRY, CDR2 SYGVKD. The CDR3 length is 14 residues. CDR3 sequence reads: CAISQGGFYTEAFF. Here the CDR3 DNA reads TGTGCCATCAGTCAAGGAGGTTTCTACACTGAAGCTTTCTTT.

J is TRBJ2-2 and V is TRBV12-5; 7 bases map to TRBD1. The germline CDR1 and CDR2 sequences are LGHNT and FRNRAP. The trim removed 5 bases at V and 0 bases at J, leaving 9 bases unmatched. The CDR3 consists of 17 residues. CDR3 nucleotide sequence: TGTGCTAGTGGTCCCACAGGGGATAACGCGAACACCGGGGAGCTGTTTTTT. It yields the protein CASGPTGDNANTGELFF.

The rearrangement uses TRBV5-1 and TRBJ1-4; 10 positions agree with TRBD1. The V gene end was trimmed by 4 bases and the J gene end by 6 bases; junction bases not matched to a gene: 9. The V gene's germline CDR1 is SGHRS and CDR2 YFSETQ. The CDR3 has 16 residues. The CDR3, as DNA: TGCGCCAGCAGCCCCTGGGAGGGACAGGGGTATGAAAAACTGTTTTTT. It is translated as CASSPWEGQGYEKLFF.

The J gene is TRBJ2-5, the V gene TRBV5-6; D perhaps matches TRBD2 (6 bases). V was trimmed by 0 bases and J by 2 bases, leaving 11 bases between them. Looked up from germline, CDR1 is SGHDT and CDR2 is YYEEEE. This CDR3 region has 15 residues. CDR3 loop: CASSLGLGPQETQYF. The DNA for the CDR3 is TGTGCCAGCAGCTTGGGACTAGGCCCACAAGAGACCCAGTACTTC.

The chain carries TRBV5-1 and TRBJ2-3, with 9 bases matching TRBD2. Trimming at V came to 0 bases and at J to 0 bases, leaving 5 bases not matched to a gene. Germline assignment: CDR1 SGHRS and CDR2 YFSETQ. CDR3 length equals 17 residues. Written as DNA, the CDR3 is TGCGCCAGCAGCTTGGCCATTACTAGCGGGAGCACAGATACGCAGTATTTT. This codes for CASSLAITSGSTDTQYF.

V gene TRBV27 combines with J gene TRBJ2-7; 7 bases are a match to TRBD2. V lost 7 bases to trimming and J lost 4 bases; unmatched junction nucleotides: 10. The CDR3 is made up of 14 amino acids. Germline CDR1 and CDR2: MNHEY and SMNVEV (reference sequence). CDR3 in DNA: TGTGCCAGCACCCTCAAACTGGGGGGGTACGAGCAGTACTTC. The encoded protein is CASTLKLGGYEQYF.

This clone was picked up a small number of times. The rearrangement links TRBV5-1 to TRBJ2-7, with 7 bases matching TRBD1. The CDR3 extends over 14 amino acids. J gave up 0 bases and V 4 bases, and 4 bases lay outside the gene matches. Germline-derived CDR1 and CDR2 are SGHRS and YFSETQ. The DNA of the CDR3 is TGCGCCAGCAGCAGGGACAGTCCCTCCTACGAGCAGTACTTC. It yields the protein CASSRDSPSYEQYF.

This chain joins TRBV6-5 and TRBJ2-3; perhaps TRBD2 as D (6 bases). The germline V gene encodes CDR1 MNHEY and CDR2 SVGAGI. This CDR3 has 11 amino acids. Trimming removed 5 bases from V and 9 bases from J, with 9 bases in between. The CDR3 reads CASSISGTQYF. The CDR3 DNA reads TGTGCCAGCAGTATTAGCGGAACGCAGTATTTT.

The chain combines TRBV18 with TRBJ1-5; D unresolved. V was cut by 4 bases and J by 8 bases, with 12 bases left in between. This CDR3 is 13 amino acids long. In germline, CDR1 is KGHSH, CDR2 LQKENI. The CDR3 sequence is CASSLLQTEPQHF. The CDR3 bases are TGTGCCAGCTCACTTTTACAGACCGAGCCCCAGCATTTT.

The V and J genes are TRBV24-1 and TRBJ2-2; a possible D gene is TRBD1 (7 bases). CDR1 is KGHDR, CDR2 SFDVKD, per germline. The CDR3 spans 14 residues. V gave up 9 bases and J gave up 5 bases, with 15 bases separating them. As DNA, the CDR3 is TGTGCCACCGGAGAGGGGGCGGGGACCGGGGAGCTGTTTTTT. Protein product: CATGEGAGTGELFF.

This chain connects TRBV28 to TRBJ1-1, with 7 bases lining up with TRBD1. CDR1 is MDHEN, CDR2 SYDVKM, per germline. V dropped 8 bases and J dropped 6; count of bases not matched to a gene: 12. The CDR3 has 14 residues. The CDR3 bases are TGTGCCAGCGAATCCTTAGGGGGCTACCCTGAAGCTTTCTTT. Its translation: CASESLGGYPEAFF.

The chain links TRBV14 to TRBJ2-5; 10 bases map to TRBD1. The CDR3 sequence is 14 residues long. Germline V gene lookup returns CDR1 SGHDN and CDR2 FVKESK. The junction had 3 bases not matched to a gene; V was cut back by 8 bases and J by 0 bases. Here the CDR3 reads CASGTGVNQETQYF. DNA of the CDR3: TGTGCCAGCGGGACAGGGGTTAACCAAGAGACCCAGTACTTC.

The J gene is TRBJ1-3, the V gene TRBV7-2; weak D call: TRBD1 (5 bases). The ends were cut back, 1 base at V and 4 bases at J, with 5 bases in the middle. Germline V CDR1 and CDR2: SGHTA, FQGNSA. The CDR3 is 13 amino acids. The CDR3 spells CASSLGTGNTIYF. CDR3 DNA sequence: TGTGCCAGCAGCTTAGGGACAGGAAACACCATATATTTT.

In its sample, this clone was seen once. This rearrangement joins TRBV18 to TRBJ1-4; the D gene is possibly TRBD1 (5 bases). The CDR3 has 17 amino acids. The V end lost 3 bases, the J end lost 2 bases, and 16 bases lay between the germline ends. Germline CDR1 KGHSH, CDR2 LQKENI. CDR3 residues: CASSPRDKGRTNEKLFF. CDR3 sequence (DNA): TGTGCCAGCTCACCCCGAGATAAGGGGAGGACTAATGAAAAACTGTTTTTT.